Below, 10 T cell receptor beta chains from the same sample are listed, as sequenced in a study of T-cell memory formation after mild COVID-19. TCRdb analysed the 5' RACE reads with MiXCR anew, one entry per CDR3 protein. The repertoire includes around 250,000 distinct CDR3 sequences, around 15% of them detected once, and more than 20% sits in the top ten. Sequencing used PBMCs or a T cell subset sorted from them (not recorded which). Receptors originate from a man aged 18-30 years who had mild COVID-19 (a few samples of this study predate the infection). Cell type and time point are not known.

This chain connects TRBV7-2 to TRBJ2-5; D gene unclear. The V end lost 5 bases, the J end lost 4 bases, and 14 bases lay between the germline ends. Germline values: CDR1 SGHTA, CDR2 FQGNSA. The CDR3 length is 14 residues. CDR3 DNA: TGTGCCAGCAGCCCGGGTTCTAGTGCAGAGACCCAGTACTTC. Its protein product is CASSPGSSAETQYF.

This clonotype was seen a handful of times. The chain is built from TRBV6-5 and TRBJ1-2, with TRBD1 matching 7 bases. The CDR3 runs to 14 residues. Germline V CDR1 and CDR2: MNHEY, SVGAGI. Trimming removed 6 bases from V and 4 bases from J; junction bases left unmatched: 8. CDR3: CASSYRGSGYGYTF. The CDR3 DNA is TGTGCCAGCAGCTACAGGGGTAGCGGCTATGGCTACACCTTC.

CDR3 protein: CASSYVPIEQFF. CDR3 bases: TGTGCCAGCAGCTACGTCCCTATTGAGCAGTTCTTC. The chain links TRBV12-3 or TRBV12-4 to TRBJ2-1, with D unresolved. Trimming removed 6 bases from V and 9 bases from J, with 12 bases in between. The CDR3 is 12 residues long.

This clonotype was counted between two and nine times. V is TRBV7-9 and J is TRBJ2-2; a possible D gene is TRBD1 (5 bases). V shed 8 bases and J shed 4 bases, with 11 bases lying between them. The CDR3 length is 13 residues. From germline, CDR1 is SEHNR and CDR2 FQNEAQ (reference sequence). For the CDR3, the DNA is TGTGCCAGCCTGGCAGGGCCCACCGGGGAGCTGTTTTTT. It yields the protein CASLAGPTGELFF.

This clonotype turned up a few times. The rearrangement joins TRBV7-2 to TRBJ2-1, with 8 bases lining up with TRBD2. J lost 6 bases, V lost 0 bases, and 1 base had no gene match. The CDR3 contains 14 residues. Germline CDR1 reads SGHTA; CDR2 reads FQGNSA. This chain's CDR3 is CASSLARGANEQFF. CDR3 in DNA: TGTGCCAGCAGCTTAGCGCGGGGGGCCAATGAGCAGTTCTTC.

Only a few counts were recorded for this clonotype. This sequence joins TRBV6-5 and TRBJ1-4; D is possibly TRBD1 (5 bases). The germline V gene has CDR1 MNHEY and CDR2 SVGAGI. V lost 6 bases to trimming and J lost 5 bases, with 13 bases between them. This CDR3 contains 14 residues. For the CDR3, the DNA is TGTGCCAGCAGCCCGGGGACGGTGAATGAAAAACTGTTTTTT. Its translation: CASSPGTVNEKLFF.

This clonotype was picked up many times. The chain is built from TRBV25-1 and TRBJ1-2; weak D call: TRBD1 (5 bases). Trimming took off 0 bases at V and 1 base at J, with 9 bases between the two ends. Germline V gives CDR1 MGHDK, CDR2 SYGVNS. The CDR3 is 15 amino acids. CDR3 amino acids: CASSEYLGGNYGYTF. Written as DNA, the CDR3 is TGTGCCAGCAGTGAATATTTGGGGGGTAACTATGGCTACACCTTC.

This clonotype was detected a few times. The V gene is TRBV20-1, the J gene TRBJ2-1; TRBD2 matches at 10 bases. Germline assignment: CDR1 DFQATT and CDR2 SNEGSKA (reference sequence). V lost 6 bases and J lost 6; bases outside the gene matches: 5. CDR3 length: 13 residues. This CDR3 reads CSAQRGGRNEQFF. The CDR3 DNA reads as TGCAGTGCCCAGCGGGGGGGCCGCAATGAGCAGTTCTTC.

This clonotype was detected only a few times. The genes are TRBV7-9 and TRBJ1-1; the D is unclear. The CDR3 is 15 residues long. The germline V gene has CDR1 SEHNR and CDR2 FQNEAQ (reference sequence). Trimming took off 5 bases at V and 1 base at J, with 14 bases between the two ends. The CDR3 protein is CASSAPGIRNTEAFF. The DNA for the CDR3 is TGTGCCAGCAGCGCCCCGGGGATCCGGAACACTGAAGCTTTCTTT.

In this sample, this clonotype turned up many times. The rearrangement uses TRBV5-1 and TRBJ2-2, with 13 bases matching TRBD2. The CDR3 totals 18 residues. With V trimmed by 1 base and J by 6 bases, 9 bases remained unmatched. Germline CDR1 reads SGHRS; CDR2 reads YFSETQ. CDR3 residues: CASSLIGTSGVPPGELFF. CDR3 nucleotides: TGCGCCAGCAGCTTGATCGGGACTAGCGGGGTGCCGCCCGGGGAGCTGTTTTTT.